This is a list of T cell receptor beta chains from one sample in a study of blood T cell repertoires in COVID-19. Assay: immunoSEQ multiplex PCR; the TCRdb copy retains only in-frame clones and omits some. This sample has roughly 300,000 clones, with 91% found just once. Sequenced input: peripheral blood. All receptors come from a young woman with COVID-19, enrolled during active disease. CDR3s leave out the opening cysteine and the closing phenylalanine or tryptophan. Fields, in order: J gene, V gene, D gene, CDR3 protein. D genes are given only for firm matches.

TRBJ2-7,TRBV19,TRBD1,ASSIDRGQGAFCSYEQY
TRBJ2-1,TRBV19,TRBD2,ASSVLAGNNEQF
TRBJ1-2,TRBV2,NA,ASSGGRGAGDGYT
TRBJ2-5,TRBV6-5,TRBD1,ASSKGDRGLETQY
TRBJ2-7,TRBV5-4,TRBD2,ASSPDSGRAYEQY
TRBJ2-7,TRBV7-9,TRBD1,ASSSGTGKYEQY
TRBJ2-7,TRBV7-8,NA,ASSLGEGPGAVREQY
TRBJ1-2,TRBV6-1,NA,ASSENGVSGGYT
TRBJ2-1,TRBV6-5,TRBD2,ASSSTTSGSYNEQF
TRBJ1-5,TRBV3-1/TRBV3-2,TRBD1,ASSRDRGDNQPQH
TRBJ2-2,TRBV11-3,TRBD1,ASSLDFGTGLAGELF
TRBJ1-3,TRBV6-1,TRBD1,ASSEIGQWGQSSGNTIY
TRBJ2-7,TRBV5-4,TRBD2,ASSLRLAGHEQY
TRBJ1-6,TRBV19,TRBD1,ASSMGQGNSPLH
TRBJ2-4,TRBV15,TRBD2,ATSRDEAGGVGKNIQY
TRBJ2-1,TRBV7-6,NA,ASSPTSGASYF
TRBJ2-2,TRBV5-1,NA,ASSLAIAANTGELF
TRBJ1-5,TRBV7-9,NA,ASSLGFAEPQH
TRBJ2-3,TRBV20-1,NA,SASAGAGSTDTQY
TRBJ1-1,TRBV21-1,NA,ASSKEGNRVDRAF
TRBJ2-5,TRBV11-1,NA,ASGRETQY
TRBJ1-1,TRBV7-2,NA,ASTLGGASEAF
TRBJ1-2,TRBV30,NA,AWLGAAGQRYT
TRBJ2-1,TRBV6-2/TRBV6-3,TRBD2,ASSYSRLAVIVREQF
TRBJ2-5,TRBV11-2,TRBD1,ASSSTGQGIIGQETQY
TRBJ1-2,TRBV5-1,NA,ASSPAGGAGT
TRBJ1-3,TRBV6-1,NA,ASSEWVGTQGSGNTIY
TRBJ1-5,TRBV27,TRBD1,ASSSVTGGGQPQH
TRBJ1-6,TRBV28,TRBD1,ASRPGQGYSPLH
TRBJ2-5,TRBV7-2,NA,ASSLHPGETQY
TRBJ1-4,TRBV5-1,NA,ASSPAGGATNEKLF
TRBJ1-1,TRBV25-1,NA,ASTRGENTEAF
TRBJ1-6,TRBV6-5,NA,ASSFRGSDNSPLH
TRBJ1-1,TRBV28,NA,ASSTPTALNTEAF
TRBJ2-7,TRBV19,NA,ASSIRQGGEQY
TRBJ1-1,TRBV7-9,TRBD1,ASKPGTGLNTEAF
TRBJ1-4,TRBV7-9,TRBD1,ASSAGQVTNEKLF
TRBJ1-5,TRBV28,TRBD1,ASTQGDWSNQPQH
TRBJ1-5,TRBV28,TRBD1,ASSFAQGAIGGNQPQH
TRBJ2-3,TRBV5-4,TRBD1,ASSPDRAFTDTQY
TRBJ1-4,TRBV19,NA,ASSNGIYNEKLF
TRBJ2-6,TRBV24-1,NA,ATSDSGHYSGANVLT
TRBJ1-5,TRBV27,NA,ASRLGGSNQPQH
TRBJ2-1,TRBV6-4,TRBD2,ASSGLAGGFNNEQF
TRBJ1-5,TRBV19,TRBD1,ASRPDRGQLNQPQH
TRBJ1-4,TRBV30,TRBD1,AWNYRDRDSEKLF
TRBJ1-5,TRBV7-8,NA,ASSLARQAQVNQPQH
TRBJ1-6,TRBV27,NA,ASGDPAGQGLSPLH
TRBJ2-7,TRBV6-1,TRBD2,ASSEAAGGYEQY
TRBJ1-2,TRBV6-5,NA,ASSPGNPYGYT